The 7 T cell receptor beta chains listed next were all sequenced from one sample in a study of glioma-infiltrating T cells after dendritic cell vaccination. The time point is: after dendritic cell vaccination, including at tumor progression/relapse. Sequenced by immunoSEQ multiplex PCR; TCRdb stores in-frame clones only, minus some. The sample consists of 85,000 to 100,000 clones, about 85% of them appearing once. The specimen comprised blood, sampled after dendritic cell vaccination. The receptors derive from a human donor with glioblastoma.

J is TRBJ2-1 and V is TRBV11-3; 7 bases match TRBD2. Germline V lookup: CDR1 SGHNT, CDR2 YENEEA. Germline trimming cut 4 bases from V and 10 bases from J; bases unmatched to any gene: 13. The CDR3 is made up of 15 amino acids. CDR3 sequence reads: CASSSEPAGVAEQFF. The CDR3 DNA reads as TGTGCCAGCAGCTCCGAGCCCGCGGGGGTGGCGGAGCAGTTCTTC.

V gene TRBV2 combines with J gene TRBJ1-1, with D perhaps matching TRBD1 (6 bases). This CDR3 contains 15 residues. The germline V gene has CDR1 SNHLY and CDR2 FYNNEI. V lost 8 bases to trimming and J lost 3 bases, with 19 bases between them. In DNA form, the CDR3 reads TGTGCCAGCCTAGGGACATCGAAGGGGGACACTGAAGCTTTCTTT. This translates into CASLGTSKGDTEAFF.

The chain is built from TRBV9 and TRBJ1-2; 7 bases fit TRBD1. CDR1 SGDLS and CDR2 YYNGEE come from the germline V gene. The CDR3 spans 15 residues. J gave up 8 bases and V 0 bases, and 10 bases lay outside the gene matches. The DNA for the CDR3 is TGTGCCAGCAGCGTAGCTACTGGGCAGGGGGAAGGCTACACCTTC. It codes for CASSVATGQGEGYTF. Combining the CDR3 with reference TRBV9 and TRBJ1-2 gives the whole variable domain DSGVTQTPKHLITATGQRVTLRCSPRSGDLSVYWYQQSLDQGLQFLIQYYNGEERAKGNILERFSAQQFPDLHSELNLSSLELGDSALYFCASSVATGQGEGYTFGSGTRLTVV.

This clone was counted once. The V and J genes are TRBV25-1 and TRBJ2-3; 9 bases are a match to TRBD1. CDR1 and CDR2 from the germline V gene are MGHDK and SYGVNS. The CDR3 runs to 14 residues. J gave up 3 bases and V 5 bases, and 3 bases lay outside the gene matches. CDR3 protein: CASSTTGGTDTQYF. For the CDR3, the DNA is TGTGCCAGCAGTACGACAGGGGGAACAGATACGCAGTATTTT.

The rearrangement joins TRBV15 to TRBJ1-2; 8 positions match TRBD1. Germline V gene lookup returns CDR1 LNHNV and CDR2 YYDKDF (reference sequence). There are 15 residues in the CDR3. V shed 5 bases, J shed 5 bases, and the junction held 10 bases outside the gene matches. The CDR3 DNA is TGTGCCACCAGCCGGGGGGACAGGAGCTTATATGGCTACACCTTC. This gives the protein CATSRGDRSLYGYTF.

This chain connects TRBV15 to TRBJ2-7, with 7 bases matching TRBD1. This CDR3 is 15 amino acids long. Trimming cost V 4 bases and J 4 bases; bases outside gene matches: 10. Looked up from germline, CDR1 is LNHNV and CDR2 is YYDKDF (reference sequence). The chain's CDR3 is CATSTATGRGYEQYF. The CDR3 region has the DNA TGTGCCACCAGCACAGCGACAGGGAGAGGATACGAGCAGTACTTC. Together with reference TRBV15 and TRBJ2-7, the CDR3 gives the full variable domain: DAMVIQNPRYQVTQFGKPVTLSCSQTLNHNVMYWYQQKSSQAPKLLFHYYDKDFNNEADTPDNFQSRRPNTSFCFLDIRSPGLGDTAMYLCATSTATGRGYEQYFGPGTRLTVT.

The V call is TRBV18, the J call TRBJ1-2; D not certain. The CDR3 sequence is 16 residues long. The V gene's germline CDR1 is KGHSH and CDR2 LQKENI. V lost 3 bases and J lost 1, with 15 bases in between. CDR3 bases: TGTGCCAGCTCACCCTCCGCGGGCGGGAGTAACTATGGCTACACCTTC. This translates into CASSPSAGGSNYGYTF.